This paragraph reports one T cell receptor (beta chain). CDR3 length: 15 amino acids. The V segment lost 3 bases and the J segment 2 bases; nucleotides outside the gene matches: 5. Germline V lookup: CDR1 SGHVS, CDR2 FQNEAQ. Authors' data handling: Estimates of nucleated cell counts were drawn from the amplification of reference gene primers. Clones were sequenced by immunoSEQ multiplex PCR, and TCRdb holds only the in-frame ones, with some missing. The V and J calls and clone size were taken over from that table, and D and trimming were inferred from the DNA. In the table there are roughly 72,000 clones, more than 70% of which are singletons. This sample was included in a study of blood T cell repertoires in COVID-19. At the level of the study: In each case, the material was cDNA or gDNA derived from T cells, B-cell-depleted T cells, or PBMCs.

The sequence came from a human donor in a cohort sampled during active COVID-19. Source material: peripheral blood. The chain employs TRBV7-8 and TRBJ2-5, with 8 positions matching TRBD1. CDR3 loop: CASSFQTGGQETQYF. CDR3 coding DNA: TGTGCCAGCAGCTTTCAAACAGGGGGTCAAGAGACCCAGTACTTC.